This is a list of T cell receptor beta chains from one sample in a study of regulatory T cells in long-lasting Graves disease. MiXCR was run by TCRdb on the multiplex PCR reads, yielding one entry per CDR3 protein. The sample lists 450,000 or so distinct CDR3 sequences; 20% to 25% were seen once. The input for sequencing was peripheral blood mononuclear cells (PBMCs), taken when the disease was refractory, from a patient treated with antithyroid drugs. The source is a female donor with Graves disease. Each CDR3 is given with its conserved first and last residue. The D gene is left open where the match is weak. Only part of the rows carry a size: once, few, many, or a class if the clone is expanded.

abundance,j_gene,d_gene,v_gene,len,CDR3aa,CDR3nt
NA,TRBJ1-2,TRBD1,TRBV7-3,16,CASSGRDSQGKYGYTF,TGTGCCAGCAGCGGTCGGGACAGCCAAGGAAAATATGGCTACACCTTC
NA,TRBJ1-5,NA,TRBV7-8,14,CASKPDPGLGPQHF,TGTGCCAGCAAGCCAGACCCGGGGCTTGGGCCCCAGCATTTT
NA,TRBJ1-1,TRBD1,TRBV7-6,15,CASSLETGANTEAFF,TGTGCCAGCAGCTTAGAGACAGGGGCGAACACTGAAGCTTTCTTT
many,TRBJ2-7,NA,TRBV2,11,CASTAPNGQYF,TGTGCCAGCACTGCACCCAACGGGCAGTACTTC
NA,TRBJ2-2,NA,TRBV12-3/TRBV12-4,15,CASSPRAPAAGELFF,TGTGCCAGCAGTCCCCGGGCCCCGGCGGCCGGGGAGCTGTTTTTT
NA,TRBJ2-7,NA,TRBV24-1,15,CATSERSDPTSEQYF,TGTGCCACCAGTGAGAGGTCGGATCCTACCAGCGAGCAGTACTTC
NA,TRBJ2-7,TRBD1,TRBV7-9,14,CASSSTGGSDEQYF,TGTGCCAGCAGCTCCACAGGGGGCAGCGACGAGCAGTACTTC
NA,TRBJ2-3,NA,TRBV5-1,16,CASSLVWDRSTDTQYF,TGCGCCAGCAGCTTGGTGTGGGACCGAAGCACAGATACGCAGTATTTT
many,TRBJ1-2,NA,TRBV20-1,13,CSAPAAQLHGYTF,TGCAGTGCTCCAGCTGCACAGCTACATGGCTACACCTTC
many,TRBJ1-4,TRBD1,TRBV7-9,14,CASSETQGGEKLFF,TGTGCCAGCAGTGAGACCCAGGGGGGTGAAAAACTGTTTTTT
many,TRBJ2-7,NA,TRBV6-1,13,CASSRANYWEQYF,TGTGCCAGCAGTAGGGCCAACTACTGGGAGCAGTACTTC
many,TRBJ2-5,NA,TRBV9,13,CASSVGGSETQYF,TGTGCCAGCAGCGTAGGCGGGTCAGAGACCCAGTACTTC
few,TRBJ2-3,NA,TRBV7-2,16,CASSEGPSASTDTQYF,TGTGCCAGCAGCGAAGGGCCATCGGCGAGCACAGATACGCAGTATTTT
many,TRBJ2-7,NA,TRBV19,13,CASSIGLLSEQYF,TGTGCCAGTAGTATCGGTTTATTAAGCGAGCAGTACTTC
few,TRBJ2-7,NA,TRBV9,15,CASSVAVVGAYEQYF,TGTGCCAGCAGCGTAGCAGTGGTTGGAGCCTACGAGCAGTACTTC
many,TRBJ2-5,TRBD1,TRBV2,13,CATLGQFQETQYF,TGTGCCACCCTGGGACAGTTCCAAGAGACCCAGTACTTC
many,TRBJ2-5,TRBD1,TRBV11-2,16,CASSRQGAGFQETQYF,TGTGCCAGCAGCCGACAGGGAGCCGGGTTTCAAGAGACCCAGTACTTC
once,TRBJ2-1,NA,TRBV28,13,CASSSSLGNEQFF,TGTGCCAGCAGTTCTAGTCTTGGCAATGAGCAGTTCTTC
many,TRBJ2-7,NA,TRBV27,14,CASSLGGVAYEQYF,TGTGCCAGCAGTTTGGGAGGCGTTGCTTACGAGCAGTACTTC
many,TRBJ1-1,NA,TRBV28,13,CASNSPGPPEAFF,TGTGCCAGCAACTCACCAGGGCCCCCTGAAGCTTTCTTT
NA,TRBJ1-1,NA,TRBV30,8,CAWSVAFF,TGTGCCTGGAGTGTGGCTTTCTTT
few,TRBJ2-2,NA,TRBV18,16,CASSPPQGPNTGELFF,TGTGCCAGCTCACCGCCCCAGGGCCCGAACACCGGGGAGCTGTTTTTT
NA,TRBJ2-7,TRBD2,TRBV10-2,15,CASSELSSGTYEQYF,TGCGCCAGCAGTGAGTTATCTAGCGGAACCTACGAGCAGTACTTC
many,TRBJ1-2,NA,TRBV5-6,14,CASSSNRDLWGYTF,TGTGCCAGCAGCTCCAACAGGGATCTCTGGGGCTACACCTTC
many,TRBJ2-6,NA,TRBV28,16,CASRRSPTSGANVLTF,TGTGCCAGCAGAAGGTCCCCAACCTCTGGGGCCAACGTCCTGACTTTC
NA,TRBJ2-1,TRBD2,TRBV6-1,15,CASSILAGAPDEQFF,TGTGCCAGCAGTATATTAGCGGGAGCCCCCGATGAGCAGTTCTTC
many,TRBJ2-7,NA,TRBV27,13,CASSPGPHYEQYF,TGTGCCAGCAGTCCGGGACCACACTACGAGCAGTACTTC
few,TRBJ2-7,TRBD1,TRBV6-2/TRBV6-3,14,CASSYSRQGSEQYF,TGTGCCAGCAGTTACTCGAGACAGGGAAGCGAGCAGTACTTC
NA,TRBJ2-7,NA,TRBV3-1,15,CASSQDGAVYYEQYF,TGTGCCAGCAGCCAAGATGGTGCGGTATACTACGAGCAGTACTTC
few,TRBJ2-5,TRBD1,TRBV10-3,16,CAISEPDRGHMETQYF,TGTGCCATCAGTGAGCCTGACAGGGGGCATATGGAGACCCAGTACTTC
many,TRBJ1-5,NA,TRBV12-3/TRBV12-4,14,CASSFGSSNQPQHF,TGTGCCAGCAGTTTCGGCAGTAGCAATCAGCCCCAGCATTTT
NA,TRBJ2-5,TRBD2,TRBV20-1,13,CMAGTSGGETQYF,TGCATGGCCGGGACTAGCGGCGGAGAGACCCAGTACTTC
NA,TRBJ2-7,NA,TRBV30,13,CAWSVLSHYEQYF,TGTGCCTGGAGTGTCCTCAGTCACTACGAGCAGTACTTC
NA,TRBJ2-7,TRBD2,TRBV27,16,CASSLEPSGSEYEQYF,TGTGCCAGCAGTTTAGAGCCTAGCGGGAGTGAATACGAGCAGTACTTC
many,TRBJ2-2,NA,TRBV28,13,CASSFAYTGELFF,TGTGCCAGCAGTTTCGCCTACACCGGGGAGCTGTTTTTT
many,TRBJ2-7,TRBD2,TRBV6-5,16,CASSYSRLAGEYEQYF,TGTGCCAGCAGTTACTCGAGGCTAGCGGGGGAATACGAGCAGTACTTC
many,TRBJ1-5,NA,TRBV6-1,18,CASSEALPGRGNNQPQHF,TGTGCCAGCAGTGAAGCGCTTCCGGGCAGGGGAAACAATCAGCCCCAGCATTTT
few,TRBJ1-5,TRBD1,TRBV7-2,15,CASSLTPGGYQPQHF,TGTGCCAGCAGCTTAACGCCAGGGGGCTATCAGCCCCAGCATTTT
few,TRBJ2-7,NA,TRBV27,13,CASSSSSYSEQYF,TGTGCCAGCAGCAGTTCTAGCTACTCCGAGCAGTACTTC
NA,TRBJ1-2,TRBD1,TRBV18,15,CASSPRGGQNYGYTF,TGTGCCAGCTCACCACGCGGGGGACAGAACTATGGCTACACCTTC
NA,TRBJ1-3,NA,TRBV9,17,CASSPMRSRISGNTIYF,TGTGCCAGCAGCCCGATGAGATCCCGTATCTCTGGAAACACCATATATTTT